This entry concerns a single TCR beta chain. Its antigen is unidentified. TCRdb's copy holds only in-frame clones and misses some; the assay was immunoSEQ multiplex PCR. The sample contains 100,000 to 150,000 clones, 89% of which appear only once. The entry originates in a study of T cell responses to AZD1222 COVID-19 vaccine. Study information: Pooled in the analysis were second doses at about 4 or about 12 weeks.

Germline CDR1 MNHEY, CDR2 SMNVEV (reference sequence). This CDR3 has 13 residues. Trimming removed 6 bases from V and 13 bases from J; junction bases left unmatched: 11. General study findings and limits: Baseline serology detected seropositivity in only 5 to 7 AZD1222 recipients.

This material consisted of peripheral blood, taken on day 0 of AZD1222 vaccination. The sequence came from an adult in good health. The rearrangement joins TRBV27 to TRBJ2-3; TRBD1 matches 9 bases. CDR3: CASRRDRESIKYF. CDR3 coding DNA: TGTGCCAGCAGGAGGGACAGGGAGAGTATCAAGTATTTT.